Described below is a single T cell receptor (beta chain) sequence and its context. Its target is unknown. Here immunoSEQ multiplex PCR was the method, and the copy in TCRdb shows in-frame clones only, minus some. The data show tens of thousands of clones, 83% seen once. This specimen belongs to a study of radiotherapy plus CTLA-4 blockade in lung cancer. Study-wide context: Objective responses were observed in around 17% of patients, and disease control was achieved by roughly 31%. The study, taken as a whole, reports: Tumor-origin TCR clones grew in blood after radiotherapy plus ipilimumab. Reported findings show early blood T cell clone dynamics, with interferon-beta, best predicted response.

The germline V gene encodes CDR1 MDHEN and CDR2 SYDVKM. The V end lost 2 bases, the J end lost 2 bases, and 13 bases lay between the germline ends. The CDR3 covers 16 residues. The chain employs TRBV28 and TRBJ1-3; TRBD1 is a possible D gene (5 bases). The TCR was taken from a human donor with non-small cell lung cancer who had stable disease on radiotherapy plus ipilimumab. Sequencing was performed on peripheral blood, taken from a patient treated with radiotherapy plus ipilimumab. In nucleotides, the CDR3 is TGTGCCAGCAGTTTAGCTTTGACAGCTACTGGAAACACCATATATTTT. This codes for CASSLALTATGNTIYF.